The following is a T cell receptor beta chain sequence with its context. This record comes from a study of blood T cell repertoires in COVID-19. In the authors' workflow: Estimation of nucleated cell counts was performed using reference gene primer amplification. Measured with immunoSEQ multiplex PCR; TCRdb has only the in-frame clones, and not every one. V and J calls and clone size are as listed in that table; D and trimming were resolved from the DNA. The sample holds around 110,000 clones, about nine tenths seen once. Per germline, CDR1 SGDLS and CDR2 YYNGEE. Trimming stripped 0 bases from V and 1 base from J, with 4 bases between. The CDR3 covers 13 residues.

This TCR came from a human donor with active COVID-19. The donor label of this sample is uncertain. The V and J genes are TRBV9 and TRBJ1-2; D not certain. The sequenced sample was peripheral blood. The CDR3 coding sequence is TGTGCCAGCAGCGTAGTCATTAACTATGGCTACACCTTC. Its translation: CASSVVINYGYTF.